This T cell receptor beta chain emerged from a study of blood T cell repertoires in COVID-19. At the level of the study: Collection of acute and convalescent COVID-19 samples took place in the United States, Italy and Spain. The analysed material was cDNA or gDNA that came from T cells, B-cell-depleted T cells, or PBMCs.

Enrollment of patients from Seattle took place during active infection, with longitudinal follow-up. CDR3 length: 17 residues. The germline V gene encodes CDR1 SGDLS and CDR2 YYNGEE. The V segment lost 6 bases and the J segment 8 bases; nucleotides outside the gene matches: 17. Study processing details: Amplification from reference gene primers served as the basis for estimated nucleated cell counts. TCRdb's copy holds only in-frame clones and misses some; the assay was immunoSEQ multiplex PCR. D and trimming were read from the DNA, whereas the V and J calls and clone size are those reported in that table. In the table there are 250,000 or so clones, around 87% of which are singletons.

This chain links TRBV9 with TRBJ2-2; 9 nucleotides match TRBD1. This receptor was taken from a woman aged 55-69 years with COVID-19, enrolled during active disease. Sequenced input: peripheral blood. CDR3 sequence reads: CASTLEPGQGLGGELFF. CDR3 DNA sequence: TGTGCCAGCACCCTAGAACCGGGACAGGGACTTGGTGGGGAGCTGTTTTTT. The whole variable domain, remainder taken from reference TRBV9 and TRBJ2-2, is DSGVTQTPKHLITATGQRVTLRCSPRSGDLSVYWYQQSLDQGLQFLIQYYNGEERAKGNILERFSAQQFPDLHSELNLSSLELGDSALYFCASTLEPGQGLGGELFFGEGSRLTVL.